This entry describes one T cell receptor beta chain. This CDR3 comprises 15 residues. Looked up from germline, CDR1 is MNHEY and CDR2 is SVGAGI. With 6 bases clipped from V and 6 bases from J, the junction kept 6 bases outside the gene matches. Data came from immunoSEQ multiplex PCR; TCRdb stores just in-frame clones and leaves some out. The data hold about 110,000 clones, with about nine tenths observed a single time. The data originate from a study of T cell changes during pregnancy in multiple sclerosis. The chain recombines TRBV6-5 with TRBJ2-2; 11 bases fit TRBD2. This sequence was found in a female donor with multiple sclerosis, enrolled in a pregnancy study. The source material was peripheral blood, sampled after pregnancy. In DNA form, the CDR3 reads TGTGCCAGCAGGCCGACTAGCGGGGTTGCCGGGGAGCTGTTTTTT. This encodes CASRPTSGVAGELFF.